The subject of this entry is one T cell receptor beta chain. This clonotype was seen a few times. Its cognate antigen has yet to be identified. The input lacks base qualities; no much larger clone sits a single base away. Based on the germline V gene (reference sequence), the CDR1 and CDR2 sequences are SEHNR and FQNEAQ. There are 18 amino acids in the CDR3, from cysteine to phenylalanine inclusive. CDR3 DNA is the only sequence kept; it has 54 bases, read in frame from the first base. Here V drops 5 bases and J drops 3 bases, and the junction holds 16 bases not matched to any gene. This record comes from a study of regulatory T cells in long-lasting Graves disease (dated by TCRdb to 2020 to 2022). Concerning the study at large: Patients with newly diagnosed Graves' disease had been on antithyroid drugs for under 3 months. Patients with persistent Graves' disease were compared with patients with newly diagnosed Graves' disease using TCR sequencing and RNA sequencing of peripheral blood. The study was conducted in China and was registered as a clinical trial. A total of roughly 33 samples were covered by TCR sequencing, comprising about 13 persistent and approximately 20 newly diagnosed Graves' disease patients. Broad study findings and their caveats: The authors acknowledged the small sample size as a limitation that may reduce accuracy. Compared with newly diagnosed patients, persistent Graves' disease patients had lower TCR Shannon entropy and fewer highly expanded clones, which suggests clonal expansion. Only the TCR beta chain was sequenced and analyzed. A larger number of public clonotypes was shared among persistent patients (around 2,500) than among newly diagnosed patients (around 870). Persistent disease showed preferential use of TRBV28, TRBJ1-2 and TRBJ2-5, whereas newly diagnosed disease favored TRBV20-1 and TRBJ2-1. Only peripheral blood was studied, because thyroid tissue, the primary lesion, was inaccessible.

Preparation of the library involved multiplex PCR. The sample was run on an Illumina HiSeq 4000. iRepertoire HTBI primers and Arm-PCR amplification of CDR3 regions were used to construct TCR beta libraries. Gel purification was performed on PCR products prior to sequencing. In the original analysis: A total of fewer than 80 TRBV and under 15 TRBJ segments were identified across samples and were used for gene usage analysis of CDR3 amino acid clonotypes. COPE and FqMerger were used to merge filtered high-quality paired reads into contigs. Contigs were aligned with BLAST to IMGT TRBV, TRBD and TRBJ reference genes, and CDR3 was defined per IMGT. Highly expanded clones were defined as clonotypes with a frequency above 0.1%. Shannon entropy was used to measure repertoire diversity, and the Gini coefficient was used to measure V-J evenness. Public clonotypes were defined as clonotypes shared by more than one individual. Through fastp at Q25 and MiXCR, TCRdb rebuilt clones from the public reads, retaining in-frame beta chains. Rows are unified per CDR3 protein, each entry keeping the most common DNA and genes. None of the V and J calls come from the authors' own analysis; TCRdb made them. The sample table contains hundreds of thousands of distinct CDR3 sequences; only one count was recorded for roughly 16% of them. The ten largest clones represent around a sixth of the sample.

This specimen's time point label, per the study, means: newly diagnosed GD, antithyroid drugs for less than 3 months. For both TCR sequencing and RNA sequencing, RNA was extracted from PBMCs in TRIzol. The diagnosis of Graves' disease followed American Thyroid Association guidelines. Patients for the study were recruited at an endocrinology department in Xi'an, China. From each patient, roughly 9 milliliters of peripheral blood was collected into an EDTA anticoagulant tube. Ficoll Paque Plus density gradient separation was used to isolate PBMCs, and no additional T cell sorting was done. An Agilent 2100 Bioanalyzer and agarose gel were used to check RNA quality, while a NanoDrop 2000 measured RNA concentration. The same data also contributed to another study, on T cells in Graves' hyperthyroidism and ophthalmopathy. The other study reports the following: Stable Graves' hyperthyroidism was defined as no progression to ophthalmopathy during 18 months of follow-up. The hyperthyroidism patients were between 18 and 65 years old and newly diagnosed, with a disease duration of less than 2 months. Any patient with an uncontrolled infection, another autoimmune disease, pregnancy or lactation was excluded. Diagnoses were based on clinical symptoms, serum thyroxine and TRAb, thyroid ultrasound and orbital computed tomography. The TCR CDR3 was subjected to a first round of RT-PCR using the HTBI primer set and the Qiagen OneStep RT-PCR kit. Most expanded thyroid clonotypes (frequency above 0.001) were also detected in blood, suggesting blood repertoires may reflect thyroid immune responses. A model built on a 13 V-J signature distinguished ophthalmopathy from stable hyperthyroidism, reaching roughly 88% sensitivity and 81.08% specificity in cross-validation and 80%/75% in testing. In validation, the model predicted progression to ophthalmopathy a median of roughly 6.5 months before onset, with about 67% sensitivity and around 76% specificity. To identify TCR V-J signatures that set the groups apart, the researchers used a discovery cohort of approximately 98 patients, made up of 40 to 45 with Graves' ophthalmopathy and some 60 with stable Graves' hyperthyroidism. Prospective prediction of ophthalmopathy was tested in an independent validation cohort consisting of some 20 hyperthyroidism patients and 15 to 17 patients who later progressed to ophthalmopathy. The roughly 100 discovery patients were randomly split 7:3 into training and test sets. Thyroid tissue and blood T-cell repertoires from more than five Graves' hyperthyroidism patients were also compared in the study. After blood sampling, hyperthyroidism patients were treated with methimazole at a starting dose of 30 mg daily, and ophthalmopathy patients were treated with high-dose intravenous methylprednisolone. Libraries were constructed in a second round of multiplex PCR, after which size selection and purification were performed. The libraries were sequenced on an Illumina HiSeq2000 using paired-end 100 bp reads. SOAPnuke was used to process the raw data, with reads discarded if the reads contained adapters or uncalled bases, had a mean Phred below 15, or lacked an exact constant-primer or identifier match. COPE v1.2.5 was used to merge the high-quality paired reads, and each unique nucleotide sequence was defined as a clonotype. MiTCR v1.1 was used to align the clonotypes against IMGT TRBV, TRBD and TRBJ reference segments. The analysis was restricted to V-J combinations with a frequency above 0.0001, which together covered 99% to 99.2% of the repertoires. The TCS score was defined as F50 (clonal expansion) divided by E x V (chaos), with BLOSUM62-based TCRdist calculated between CDR3 peptides within each V-J. Welch's t-statistics and random forest reduced several hundred V-J features to 10 to 15, which were used in a naive Bayes classifier (R e1071). Sample size was not statistically predetermined, and investigators were not blinded to group allocation. The paper describes TCR Vbeta CDR3 sequencing of around 140 peripheral blood samples, made up of 40 to 45 ophthalmopathy patients, 70 to 75 hyperthyroidism patients and roughly 17 progressor patients.

This TCR came from a woman aged 30 to 39 with Graves disease. Donor details come from another sample of the same person, matched by shared clones. In this chain, TRBV7-9 is recombined with TRBJ2-1; TRBD1 aligns with 7 central bases. Here the sequenced sample was peripheral blood mononuclear cells (PBMCs), taken at new diagnosis, from a patient treated with antithyroid drugs. The DNA reads as follows: TGTGCCAGCAGCGCATTATCCGAGACAGGGTGGAACTACAATGAGCAGTTCTTC. This gives the protein CASSALSETGWNYNEQFF.